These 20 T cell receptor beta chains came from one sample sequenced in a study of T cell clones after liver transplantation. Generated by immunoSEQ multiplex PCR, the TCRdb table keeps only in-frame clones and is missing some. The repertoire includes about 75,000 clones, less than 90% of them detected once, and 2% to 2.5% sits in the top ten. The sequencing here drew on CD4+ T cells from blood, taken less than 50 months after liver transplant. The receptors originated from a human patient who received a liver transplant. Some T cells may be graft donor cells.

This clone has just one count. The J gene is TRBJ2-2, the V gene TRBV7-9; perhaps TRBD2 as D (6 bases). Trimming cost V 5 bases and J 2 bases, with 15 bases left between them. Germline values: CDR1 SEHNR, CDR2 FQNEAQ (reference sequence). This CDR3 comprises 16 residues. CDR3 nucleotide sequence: TGTGCCAGCAGCATACCTTCAGGGACTAACACCGGGGAGCTGTTTTTT. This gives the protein CASSIPSGTNTGELFF.

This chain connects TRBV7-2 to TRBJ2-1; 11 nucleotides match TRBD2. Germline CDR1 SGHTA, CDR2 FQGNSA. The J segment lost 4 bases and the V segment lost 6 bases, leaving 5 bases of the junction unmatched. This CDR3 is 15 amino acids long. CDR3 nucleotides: TGTGCCAGCAGGGCTAGCGGGGGGAATTACAATGAGCAGTTCTTC. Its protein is CASRASGGNYNEQFF.

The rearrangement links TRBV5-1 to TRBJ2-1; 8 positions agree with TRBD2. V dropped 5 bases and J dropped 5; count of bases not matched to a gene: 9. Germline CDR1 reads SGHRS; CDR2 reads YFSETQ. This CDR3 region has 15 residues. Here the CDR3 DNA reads TGCGCCAGCAGATGGATCACGGGAGGGGACAATGAGCAGTTCTTC. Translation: CASRWITGGDNEQFF. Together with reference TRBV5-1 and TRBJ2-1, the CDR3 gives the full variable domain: KAGVTQTPRYLIKTRGQQVTLSCSPISGHRSVSWYQQTPGQGLQFLFEYFSETQRNKGNFPGRFSGRQFSNSRSEMNVSTLELGDSALYLCASRWITGGDNEQFFGPGTRLTVL.

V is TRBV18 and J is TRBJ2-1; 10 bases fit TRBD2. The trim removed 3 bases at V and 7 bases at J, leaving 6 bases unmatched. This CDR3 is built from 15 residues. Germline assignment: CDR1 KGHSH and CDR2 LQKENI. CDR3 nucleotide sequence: TGTGCCAGCTCACCGCGGACTAGCGGAAAAAATGAGCAGTTCTTC. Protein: CASSPRTSGKNEQFF.

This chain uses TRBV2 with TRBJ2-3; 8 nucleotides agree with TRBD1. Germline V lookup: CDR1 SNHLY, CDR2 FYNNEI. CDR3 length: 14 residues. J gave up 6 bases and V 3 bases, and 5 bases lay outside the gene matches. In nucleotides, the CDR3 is TGTGCCAGCAGTGACAGGGGGCAAGGGGATACGCAGTATTTT. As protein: CASSDRGQGDTQYF. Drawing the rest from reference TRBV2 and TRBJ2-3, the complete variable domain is EPEVTQTPSHQVTQMGQEVILRCVPISNHLYFYWYRQILGQKVEFLVSFYNNEISEKSEIFDDQFSVERPDGSNFTLKIRSTKLEDSAMYFCASSDRGQGDTQYFGPGTRLTVL.

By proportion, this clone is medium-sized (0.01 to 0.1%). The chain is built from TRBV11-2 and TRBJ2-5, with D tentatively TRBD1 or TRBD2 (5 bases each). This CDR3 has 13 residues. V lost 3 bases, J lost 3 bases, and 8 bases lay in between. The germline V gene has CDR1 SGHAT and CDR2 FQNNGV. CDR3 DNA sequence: TGTGCCAGCAGCTTCGTGGGGGAAGAGACCCAGTACTTC. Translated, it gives CASSFVGEETQYF.

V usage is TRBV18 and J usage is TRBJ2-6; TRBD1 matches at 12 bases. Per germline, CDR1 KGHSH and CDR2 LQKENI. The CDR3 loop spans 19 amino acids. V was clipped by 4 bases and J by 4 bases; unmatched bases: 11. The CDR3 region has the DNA TGTGCCAGCTCACTCTTACCGGGACAGGGGGCTCCCGGGGCCAACGTCCTGACTTTC. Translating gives CASSLLPGQGAPGANVLTF.

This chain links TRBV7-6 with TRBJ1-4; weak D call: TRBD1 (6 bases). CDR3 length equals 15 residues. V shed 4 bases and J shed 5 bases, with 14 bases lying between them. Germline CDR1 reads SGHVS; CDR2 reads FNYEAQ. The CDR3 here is CASSSTDRLNEKLFF. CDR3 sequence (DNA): TGTGCCAGCAGCTCCACAGACAGGTTGAATGAAAAACTGTTTTTT.

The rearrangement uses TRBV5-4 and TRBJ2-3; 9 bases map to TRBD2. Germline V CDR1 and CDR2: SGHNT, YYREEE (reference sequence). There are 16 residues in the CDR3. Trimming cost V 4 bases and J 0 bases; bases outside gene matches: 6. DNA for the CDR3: TGTGCCAGCAGCCAAAGCGGGGGGAAGAGCACAGATACGCAGTATTTT. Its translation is CASSQSGGKSTDTQYF. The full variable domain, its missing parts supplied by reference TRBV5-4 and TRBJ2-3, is ETGVTQSPTHLIKTRGQQVTLRCSSQSGHNTVSWYQQALGQGPQFIFQYYREEENGRGNFPPRFSGLQFPNYSSELNVNALELDDSALYLCASSQSGGKSTDTQYFGPGTRLTVL.

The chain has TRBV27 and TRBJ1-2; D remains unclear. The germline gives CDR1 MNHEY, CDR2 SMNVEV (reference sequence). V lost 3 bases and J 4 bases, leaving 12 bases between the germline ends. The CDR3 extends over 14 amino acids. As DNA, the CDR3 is TGTGCCAGCAGTTTCACCACGACCCGCTATGGCTACACCTTC. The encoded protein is CASSFTTTRYGYTF.

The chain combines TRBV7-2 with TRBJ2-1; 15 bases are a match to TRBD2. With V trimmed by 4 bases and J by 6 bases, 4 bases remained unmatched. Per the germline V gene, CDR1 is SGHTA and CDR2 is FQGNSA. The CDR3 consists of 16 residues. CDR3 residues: CASSSEGLAGGNEQFF. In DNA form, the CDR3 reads TGTGCCAGCAGCTCGGAGGGACTAGCGGGAGGCAATGAGCAGTTCTTC.

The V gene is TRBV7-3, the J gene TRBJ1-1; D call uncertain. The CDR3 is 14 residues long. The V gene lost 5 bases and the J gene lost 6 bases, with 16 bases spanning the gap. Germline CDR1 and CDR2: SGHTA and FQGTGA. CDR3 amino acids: CASSPSGPVAEAFF. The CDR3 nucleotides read TGTGCCAGCAGCCCATCGGGCCCAGTGGCTGAAGCTTTCTTT.

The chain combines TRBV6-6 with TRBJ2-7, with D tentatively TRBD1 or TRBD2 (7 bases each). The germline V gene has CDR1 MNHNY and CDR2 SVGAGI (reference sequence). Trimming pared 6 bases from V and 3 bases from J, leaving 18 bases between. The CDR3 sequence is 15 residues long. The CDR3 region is CASSKGGGGGYEQYF. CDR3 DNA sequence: TGTGCCAGCAGCAAAGGGGGCGGGGGTGGCTACGAGCAGTACTTC.

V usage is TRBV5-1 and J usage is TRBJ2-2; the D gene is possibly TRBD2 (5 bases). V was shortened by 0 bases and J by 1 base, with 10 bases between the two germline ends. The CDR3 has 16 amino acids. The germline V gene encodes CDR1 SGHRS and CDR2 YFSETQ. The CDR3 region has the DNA TGCGCCAGCAGCTTGGGACTACTTAAGAACACCGGGGAGCTGTTTTTT. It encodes CASSLGLLKNTGELFF.

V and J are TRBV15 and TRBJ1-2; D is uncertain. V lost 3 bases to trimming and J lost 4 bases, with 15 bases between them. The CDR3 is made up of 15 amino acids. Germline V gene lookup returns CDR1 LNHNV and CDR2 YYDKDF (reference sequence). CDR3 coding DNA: TGTGCCACCAGCAGGTTATCGGCCGCTCTCTATGGCTACACCTTC. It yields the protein CATSRLSAALYGYTF.

The DNA for the CDR3 is TGTGCCAGCAGCTTATGGGCCGCGGGGGGAAACACCGGGGAGCTGTTTTTT. As protein: CASSLWAAGGNTGELFF. V is TRBV7-9 and J is TRBJ2-2, with 8 bases that match TRBD2. CDR1 and CDR2 (germline): SEHNR, FQNEAQ (reference sequence). The CDR3 consists of 17 residues. V gave up 2 bases and J gave up 2 bases; unmatched junction bases: 7.

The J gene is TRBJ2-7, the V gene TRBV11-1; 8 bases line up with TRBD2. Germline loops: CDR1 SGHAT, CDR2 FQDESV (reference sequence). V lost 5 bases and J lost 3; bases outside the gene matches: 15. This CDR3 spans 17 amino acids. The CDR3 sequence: CASSQRSSGLARYEQYF. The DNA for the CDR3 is TGTGCCAGCAGCCAGCGGTCTAGCGGGCTCGCTCGCTACGAGCAGTACTTC.

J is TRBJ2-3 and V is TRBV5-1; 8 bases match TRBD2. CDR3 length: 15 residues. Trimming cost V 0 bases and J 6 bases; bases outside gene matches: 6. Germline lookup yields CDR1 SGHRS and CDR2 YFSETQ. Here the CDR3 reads CASSLEGTRSDTQYF. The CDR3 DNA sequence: TGCGCCAGCAGCTTGGAGGGGACTAGGTCCGATACGCAGTATTTT.

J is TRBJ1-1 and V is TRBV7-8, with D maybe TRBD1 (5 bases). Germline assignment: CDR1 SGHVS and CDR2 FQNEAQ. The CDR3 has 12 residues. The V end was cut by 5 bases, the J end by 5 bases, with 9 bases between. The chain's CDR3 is CASSLGVTEAFF. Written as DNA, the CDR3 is TGTGCCAGCAGCCTAGGGGTTACTGAAGCTTTCTTT.

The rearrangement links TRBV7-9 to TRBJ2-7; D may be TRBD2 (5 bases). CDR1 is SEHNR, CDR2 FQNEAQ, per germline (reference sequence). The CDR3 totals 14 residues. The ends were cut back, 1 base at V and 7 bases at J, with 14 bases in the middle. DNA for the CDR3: TGTGCCAGCAGCTTAGAGCGGACCGCTTGGGAGCAGTACTTC. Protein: CASSLERTAWEQYF. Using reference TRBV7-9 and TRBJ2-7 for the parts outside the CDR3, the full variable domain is DTGVSQNPRHKITKRGQNVTFRCDPISEHNRLYWYRQTLGQGPEFLTYFQNEAQLEKSRLLSDRFSAERPKGSFSTLEIQRTEQGDSAMYLCASSLERTAWEQYFGPGTRLTVT.